This TCR beta chain emerged from a study of blood T cell repertoires in COVID-19. Study-wide background: The United States, Italy and Spain were the sources of the acute and convalescent COVID-19 samples. Sources were T cells, B-cell-depleted T cells, or PBMCs; the material itself was cDNA or gDNA.

This clone was seen a handful of times. Assay: immunoSEQ multiplex PCR; the TCRdb copy retains only in-frame clones and omits some. The table includes approximately 200,000 clones, around 79% detected once. Sequences were obtained from peripheral blood. The TCR was taken from a woman aged 40-49 years with COVID-19, enrolled during active disease.

The CDR3 nucleotides are TGCGCCAGCAGCTTGGACGATGTGCAGAAACTGTTTTTT. This encodes CASSLDDVQKLFF. The gene calls are TRBV5-1 and TRBJ1-4; D unclear. The V end lost 0 bases, the J end lost 11 bases, and 11 bases lay between the germline ends. From germline, CDR1 is SGHRS and CDR2 YFSETQ. The CDR3 runs 13 residues.